The 26 T cell receptor beta chains reported below all come from one sample, sequenced in a study of blood T cell repertoires in COVID-19. This table comes from immunoSEQ multiplex PCR, and its TCRdb copy is limited to in-frame clones, with some not included. The top ten hold about 2.5% of the sample, which has roughly 260,000 clones, around 90% seen once. Sequenced material: peripheral blood. The receptors were gathered from a person aged 18 to 30 with COVID-19, enrolled during active disease.

The chain combines TRBV3-1 (or the pseudogene TRBV3-2) with TRBJ2-7, with TRBD2 matching over 13 bases. CDR1 is LGHDT and CDR2 is YNNKEL in the germline V gene (reference sequence). V dropped 1 base and J dropped 4; count of bases not matched to a gene: 1. This CDR3 spans 15 amino acids. The CDR3 nucleotides are TGTGCCAGCAGCCAAGGGACTAGCGGGAGTTACGAGCAGTACTTC. Protein: CASSQGTSGSYEQYF.

This chain links TRBV28 with TRBJ2-1; D uncertain. Per the germline V gene, CDR1 is MDHEN and CDR2 is SYDVKM. Trimming pared 5 bases from V and 0 bases from J, leaving 14 bases between. The CDR3 totals 16 residues. CDR3 sequence (DNA): TGTGCCAGCAGTATACAACGCGGTAGCTCCTACAATGAGCAGTTCTTC. It translates to CASSIQRGSSYNEQFF.

This sequence joins TRBV5-1 and TRBJ1-5; no firm D call. The length of the CDR3 is 13 residues. Trimming left V 0 bases short and J 3 bases short, with 4 bases between. The germline CDR1 and CDR2 sequences are SGHRS and YFSETQ. Here the CDR3 DNA reads TGCGCCAGCAGCTTGGAGCCCAATCAGCCCCAGCATTTT. Translation gives CASSLEPNQPQHF.

J is TRBJ2-5 and V is TRBV28; maybe TRBD1 (7 bases). Trimming cost V 5 bases and J 5 bases, with 9 bases left between them. Germline values: CDR1 MDHEN, CDR2 SYDVKM. The CDR3 spans 12 residues. DNA of the CDR3: TGTGCCAGCAGTCAGGGGGGCGAGACCCAGTACTTC. Translating gives CASSQGGETQYF.

The rearrangement links TRBV18 to TRBJ2-1, with 11 bases matching TRBD1. With 3 bases clipped from V and 4 bases from J, the junction kept 2 bases outside the gene matches. The CDR3 has 15 residues. CDR1 and CDR2 from the germline V gene are KGHSH and LQKENI. CDR3 DNA: TGTGCCAGCTCACCTGGACAGGGGGCTTACAATGAGCAGTTCTTC. Amino acids: CASSPGQGAYNEQFF.

V usage is TRBV2 and J usage is TRBJ2-1; TRBD2 aligns across 13 bases. Germline V gene sequence: CDR1 SNHLY, CDR2 FYNNEI. J was trimmed by 8 bases and V by 7 bases; bases with no gene match: 5. CDR3 length: 14 amino acids. The chain's CDR3 is CASIGLAGVYEQFF. The CDR3 DNA is TGTGCCAGCATTGGACTAGCGGGAGTCTATGAGCAGTTCTTC.

The CDR3 nucleotides are TGTGCCAGCAGTGGACAGGGAATGAACACTGAAGCTTTCTTT. Protein product: CASSGQGMNTEAFF. V usage is TRBV27 and J usage is TRBJ1-1, with 8 bases aligning to TRBD1. The CDR3 has 14 residues. Per the germline V gene, CDR1 is MNHEY and CDR2 is SMNVEV (reference sequence). J lost 0 bases, V lost 5 bases, and 2 bases had no gene match.

Concerning this clone itself: A read error may account for a junction end that differs from germline. This chain links TRBV15 with TRBJ2-7, with unresolved D. CDR1 is LNHNV, CDR2 YYDKDF, per germline (reference sequence). The CDR3 is 13 residues long. Here the CDR3 DNA reads TGTGCCACTGCGAAAGTCGCGGCAACCGGCCTCGACTTC. Translating it yields CATAKVAATGLDF.

Points on this clone: Within the sample, other DNA sequences also encode this same CDR3. The chain couples TRBV24-1 to TRBJ2-5; 9 bases agree with TRBD1. Germline V lookup: CDR1 KGHDR, CDR2 SFDVKD. V was pared by 0 bases and J by 4 bases, with 2 bases of the junction left unmatched. The CDR3 consists of 15 residues. CDR3 bases: TGTGCCACCAGTGATTTGCCGGACAGGGGAGAGACCCAGTACTTC. This encodes CATSDLPDRGETQYF.

This clone is a singleton in its sample. The genes are TRBV5-6 and TRBJ2-1, with 8 bases lining up with TRBD2. Per germline, CDR1 SGHDT and CDR2 YYEEEE. With 2 bases clipped from V and 8 bases from J, the junction kept 6 bases outside the gene matches. The CDR3 runs to 14 residues. The CDR3 protein is CASSFPGGTHEQFF. The CDR3 DNA reads as TGTGCCAGCAGCTTCCCGGGAGGGACTCATGAGCAGTTCTTC.

This chain joins TRBV24-1 and TRBJ2-1, with D tentatively TRBD1 (6 bases). V shed 4 bases and J shed 4 bases, with 10 bases lying between them. Germline lookup yields CDR1 KGHDR and CDR2 SFDVKD. CDR3 length: 14 residues. This CDR3 is CATSEPTGYNEQFF. The DNA for the CDR3 is TGTGCCACCAGTGAGCCTACAGGGTACAATGAGCAGTTCTTC.

The chain recombines TRBV24-1 with TRBJ2-2; 12 nucleotides align to TRBD2. Germline values: CDR1 KGHDR, CDR2 SFDVKD. Losses at the gene ends were 1 base for V and 6 bases for J; bases not matched to a gene: 5. The CDR3 is 17 residues long. CDR3 coding DNA: TGTGCCACCAGTGATTTAGCGTCTAGCGGGAGGGCCGGGGAGCTGTTTTTT. Its protein is CATSDLASSGRAGELFF.

The chain carries TRBV5-4 and TRBJ2-2; TRBD1 might be the D (5 bases). Germline V gene data show CDR1 as SGHNT and CDR2 as YYREEE (reference sequence). The CDR3 covers 15 residues. V lost 0 bases and J lost 7, with 13 bases in between. The CDR3 DNA is TGTGCCAGCAGCTTGGGGCTGACCAGGGACGGGGAGCTGTTTTTT. The encoded protein is CASSLGLTRDGELFF. Based on the CDR3 plus reference TRBV5-4 and TRBJ2-2, the full variable domain is ETGVTQSPTHLIKTRGQQVTLRCSSQSGHNTVSWYQQALGQGPQFIFQYYREEENGRGNFPPRFSGLQFPNYSSELNVNALELDDSALYLCASSLGLTRDGELFFGEGSRLTVL.

The chain couples TRBV27 to TRBJ2-2; perhaps TRBD2 as D (6 bases). CDR1 and CDR2 (germline): MNHEY, SMNVEV (reference sequence). There are 14 residues in the CDR3. Trimming stripped 5 bases from V and 2 bases from J, with 9 bases between. The CDR3 nucleotides are TGTGCCAGCAGTGCTAGCGAAAACACCGGGGAGCTGTTTTTT. It yields the protein CASSASENTGELFF.

The chain combines TRBV2 with TRBJ2-7, with D unclear. The CDR3 totals 15 residues. The V gene's germline CDR1 is SNHLY and CDR2 FYNNEI. V was cut by 1 base and J by 9 bases, with 19 bases left in between. CDR3 loop: CASSEVDLTQTGQYF. CDR3 nucleotide sequence: TGTGCCAGCAGTGAAGTAGACTTGACGCAAACGGGGCAGTACTTC.

The table lists this clone with a count of one. Other DNA sequences in this sample translate to the same CDR3. The genes are TRBV2 and TRBJ2-5; the D gene is possibly TRBD1 (5 bases). The CDR3 has 13 amino acids. CDR1 is SNHLY, CDR2 FYNNEI, per germline. V was shortened by 4 bases and J by 3 bases, with 9 bases between the two germline ends. The CDR3 is CASSVGLEETQYF. The CDR3 nucleotides read TGTGCCAGCAGTGTGGGGCTAGAAGAGACCCAGTACTTC. Full variable domain (remainder filled in from reference TRBV2 and TRBJ2-5): EPEVTQTPSHQVTQMGQEVILRCVPISNHLYFYWYRQILGQKVEFLVSFYNNEISEKSEIFDDQFSVERPDGSNFTLKIRSTKLEDSAMYFCASSVGLEETQYFGPGTRLLVL.

V usage is TRBV5-5 and J usage is TRBJ1-1; 8 nucleotides line up with TRBD1. Germline trimming cut 0 bases from V and 3 bases from J; bases unmatched to any gene: 4. CDR3 length equals 15 residues. In germline, CDR1 is SGHKS, CDR2 YYEKEE (reference sequence). The DNA for the CDR3 is TGTGCCAGCAGCTTGGAGGCAGGGGGCTACACTGAAGCTTTCTTT. It yields the protein CASSLEAGGYTEAFF. Using reference TRBV5-5 and TRBJ1-1 for the parts outside the CDR3, the full variable domain is DAGVTQSPTHLIKTRGQQVTLRCSPISGHKSVSWYQQVLGQGPQFIFQYYEKEERGRGNFPDRFSARQFPNYSSELNVNALLLGDSALYLCASSLEAGGYTEAFFGQGTRLTVV.

This clone is a singleton in its sample. This chain links TRBV11-2 with TRBJ2-1; D is possibly TRBD1 (6 bases). The germline V gene has CDR1 SGHAT and CDR2 FQNNGV. This CDR3 contains 16 residues. With 1 base removed from V and 7 bases from J, the gap between germline ends came to 17 bases. The CDR3 bases are TGTGCCAGCAGCTTAGTCGTTACGGGACAAACAAATGAGCAGTTCTTC. Its translation is CASSLVVTGQTNEQFF.

The chain couples TRBV5-6 to TRBJ2-7; unclear D gene. The V gene's germline CDR1 is SGHDT and CDR2 YYEEEE. The CDR3 has 14 amino acids. Trimming left V 2 bases short and J 3 bases short, with 12 bases between. The CDR3 is CASSLAGSHYEQYF. DNA for the CDR3: TGTGCCAGCAGCTTAGCCGGTTCTCACTACGAGCAGTACTTC. The full variable domain, rest sourced from reference TRBV5-6 and TRBJ2-7, is DAGVTQSPTHLIKTRGQQVTLRCSPKSGHDTVSWYQQALGQGPQFIFQYYEEEERQRGNFPDRFSGHQFPNYSSELNVNALLLGDSALYLCASSLAGSHYEQYFGPGTRLTVT.

The chain is built from TRBV7-3 and TRBJ2-1; 7 bases line up with TRBD2. The germline V gene encodes CDR1 SGHTA and CDR2 FQGTGA. This CDR3 spans 15 amino acids. V was pared by 2 bases and J by 7 bases, with 8 bases of the junction left unmatched. Here the CDR3 reads CASSLASGAQNEQFF. The CDR3 bases are TGTGCCAGCAGCTTAGCTAGCGGAGCCCAGAATGAGCAGTTCTTC.

The rearrangement uses TRBV29-1 and TRBJ2-5; D is unclear. The germline V and J ends were trimmed by 4 bases and 0 bases, with 12 bases remaining between them. This CDR3 is built from 14 residues. CDR1 is SQVTM, CDR2 ANQGSEA, per germline. In nucleotides, the CDR3 is TGCAGCGTTGTTCTACCCGGAGACCAAGAGACCCAGTACTTC. It encodes CSVVLPGDQETQYF.

The chain couples TRBV2 to TRBJ1-1; D uncertain. The V gene lost 2 bases and the J gene lost 0 bases, with 10 bases spanning the gap. In germline, CDR1 is SNHLY, CDR2 FYNNEI. CDR3 length equals 15 residues. The CDR3 coding sequence is TGTGCCAGCAGTGAACCCGGTTTCATGAACACTGAAGCTTTCTTT. As protein: CASSEPGFMNTEAFF.

The V and J genes are TRBV7-9 and TRBJ2-1, with 14 bases that match TRBD2. CDR3 length equals 16 residues. V was clipped by 1 base and J by 8 bases; unmatched bases: 4. The germline CDR1 and CDR2 sequences are SEHNR and FQNEAQ (reference sequence). In DNA form, the CDR3 reads TGTGCCAGCAGCTTAGAGGGGACTAGCGGGAGCGATGAGCAGTTCTTC. Translation gives CASSLEGTSGSDEQFF.

The rearrangement links TRBV4-1 to TRBJ1-4, with 7 bases aligning to TRBD1. The germline gives CDR1 MGHRA, CDR2 YSYEKL. The CDR3 runs 15 residues. Trimming took 5 bases from V and 8 from J; bases not matched to a gene: 11. The CDR3 loop reads CASSNSGQSREKLFF. The CDR3 DNA reads TGCGCCAGCAGCAACTCGGGACAGTCTCGAGAAAAACTGTTTTTT.

This clone was picked up a small number of times. The chain uses TRBV6-5 and TRBJ2-5, with 8 bases lining up with TRBD1. The V gene's germline CDR1 is MNHEY and CDR2 SVGAGI. The CDR3 contains 15 residues. V trimming: 5 bases; J trimming: 2 bases; junction bases outside the gene matches: 7. The CDR3 coding sequence is TGTGCCAGCAGTCGTGGACAGGGCTATCAAGAGACCCAGTACTTC. It specifies CASSRGQGYQETQYF.

The genes are TRBV24-1 and TRBJ2-3; TRBD1 matches 8 bases. CDR3 length: 14 amino acids. Germline assignment: CDR1 KGHDR and CDR2 SFDVKD. The J segment lost 1 base and the V segment lost 10 bases, leaving 6 bases of the junction unmatched. The CDR3 spells CATRPTGGTDTQYF. CDR3 coding DNA: TGTGCCACTAGACCGACAGGGGGCACAGATACGCAGTATTTT.